This T cell receptor beta chain is from a study of T cell changes during pregnancy in multiple sclerosis (dated by TCRdb to about 2019). Regarding the study in general: In women with multiple sclerosis, the researchers looked at how the T cell repertoire shifted as pregnancy progressed.

The germline V gene (reference sequence) yields DFQATT for CDR1 and SNEGSKA for CDR2. The CDR3 starts with the cysteine, ends with the phenylalanine, and has 11 residues. Only CDR3 DNA remains: 33 bases, in frame from the first base. A distance of 6 bases separates the germline ends of V and J, which lose 0 bases and 7 bases respectively. In the case of this clone: It has no known antigen specificity. The record has no base qualities; no much larger clone is one base away.

Library preparation employed the immunoSEQ multiplex PCR assay. TCRdb carries this immuneACCESS record with in-frame sequences only. Its versions omit some clonotypes, under half of them owing to an unresolved V gene in the studies checked, with the rest unexplained. In all, the sample holds 55,000 to 70,000 clones, and around 90% of those were seen once. The ten largest clones take up around 0.27% of the sample. The chain employs TRBV20-1 and TRBJ2-5; there is no confident call for the D gene. This TCR was recovered from a female donor with multiple sclerosis, enrolled in a pregnancy study. The input for sequencing was CD4+ T cells from peripheral blood mononuclear cells, taken after pregnancy. The nucleotides are TGCAGTGCTAGAGATCCGGGGACCCAGTACTTC. It encodes CSARDPGTQYF.